The 18 T cell receptor beta chains below all came from one sample that was sequenced in a study of regulatory T cells in long-lasting Graves disease. Time point noted: newly diagnosed GD, antithyroid drugs for less than 3 months. PBMC-derived RNA was used for the TCR library. Library construction for TCR beta used iRepertoire HTBI primers and Arm-PCR of CDR3 regions. TCRdb re-called the multiplex PCR reads with MiXCR, one entry per CDR3 protein. The table lists hundreds of thousands of distinct CDR3 sequences, roughly 16% of them singletons. This same sample was also taken into another study, of T cells in Graves' hyperthyroidism and ophthalmopathy.

Sequences were derived from peripheral blood mononuclear cells (PBMCs), sampled at new diagnosis, from a patient treated with antithyroid drugs. The receptors stem from a woman aged 30 to 39 with Graves disease.

The table lists this clonotype with many counts. The CDR3 loop reads CASRPTSGNAETQYF. In nucleotides, the CDR3 is TGTGCCAGCAGGCCTACTAGCGGGAACGCGGAGACCCAGTACTTC. This chain uses TRBV6-2 or TRBV6-3 with TRBJ2-5; TRBD2 matches 10 bases. The length of the CDR3 is 15 residues. The V and J ends lost 6 bases and 5 bases, in that order; junction bases with no gene match: 9. CDR1 and CDR2 (germline): MNHEY, SVGEGT.

A few counts support this clonotype. The chain employs TRBV5-1 and TRBJ2-2; D is undetermined. This CDR3 comprises 15 residues. CDR1 SGHRS and CDR2 YFSETQ come from the germline V gene. V was clipped by 1 base and J by 4 bases, with 11 bases between them. CDR3 in amino acids: CASSLYVAGTGELFF. As DNA, the CDR3 is TGCGCCAGCAGCTTGTACGTAGCCGGCACCGGGGAGCTGTTTTTT.

There are many counts of this clonotype. The chain links TRBV7-8 to TRBJ2-3; D is unresolved. This CDR3 comprises 13 residues. CDR1 is SGHVS, CDR2 FQNEAQ, per germline. The germline V and J ends were trimmed by 1 base and 4 bases, with 6 bases remaining between them. Here the CDR3 DNA reads TGTGCCAGCAGCTTAGTTCTCTCAGATACGCAGTATTTT. Translating it yields CASSLVLSDTQYF. Drawing the rest from reference TRBV7-8 and TRBJ2-3, the complete variable domain is GAGVSQSPRYKVAKRGQDVALRCDPISGHVSLFWYQQALGQGPEFLTYFQNEAQLDKSGLPSDRFFAERPEGSVSTLKIQRTQQEDSAVYLCASSLVLSDTQYFGPGTRLTVL.

This chain uses TRBV28 with TRBJ1-2, with D perhaps matching TRBD1 (6 bases). Trimming stripped 5 bases from V and 4 bases from J, with 14 bases between. The CDR3 totals 14 residues. Per germline, CDR1 MDHEN and CDR2 SYDVKM. CDR3 bases: TGTGCCAGCAGTCCCTACGGACAGAGCTATGGCTACACCTTC. Translating it yields CASSPYGQSYGYTF.

In this sample, this clonotype turned up a few times. V and J are TRBV18 and TRBJ1-4, with a tentative D call TRBD1 (5 bases). This CDR3 spans 14 amino acids. The V and J ends lost 2 bases and 4 bases respectively, with 8 bases between them. Germline-derived CDR1 and CDR2 are KGHSH and LQKENI. CDR3 sequence reads: CASSPDRFNEKLFF. In nucleotides, the CDR3 is TGTGCCAGCTCACCAGACAGATTTAATGAAAAACTGTTTTTT.

This clonotype was counted at least ten times. This rearrangement joins TRBV11-2 to TRBJ2-5, with TRBD2 matching over 9 bases. Germline-derived CDR1 and CDR2 are SGHAT and FQNNGV. Trimming removed 2 bases from V and 4 bases from J; junction bases left unmatched: 11. The CDR3 extends over 17 amino acids. This CDR3 is CASSLYSGSVLGETQYF. The CDR3 region has the DNA TGTGCCAGCAGCTTATATAGCGGGAGTGTCTTGGGAGAGACCCAGTACTTC.

The chain is built from TRBV6-1 and TRBJ1-6, with 8 bases lining up with TRBD1. Germline V gene lookup returns CDR1 MNHNS and CDR2 SASEGT. The CDR3 contains 14 residues. Unmatched junction bases numbered 6, after V lost 7 bases and J lost 7 bases. The CDR3 nucleotides are TGTGCCAGCACCCGGGACAGGAAGAATTCACCCCTCCACTTT. Amino acids: CASTRDRKNSPLHF.

The chain is built from TRBV6-5 and TRBJ1-6, with 7 bases identical to TRBD1. CDR1 and CDR2 (germline): MNHEY, SVGAGI. The length of the CDR3 is 14 residues. V was pared by 4 bases and J by 9 bases, with 6 bases of the junction left unmatched. CDR3 amino acids: CASSSTGLFSPLHF. CDR3 in DNA: TGTGCCAGCAGTTCGACAGGGTTGTTTTCACCCCTCCACTTT.

This clonotype was counted only a few times. This may be a read error: a much more frequent sequence differs by one nucleotide. The chain uses TRBV27 and TRBJ1-3; maybe TRBD1 (5 bases). V was shortened by 3 bases and J by 0 bases, with 9 bases between the two germline ends. Germline V gene sequence: CDR1 MNHEY, CDR2 SMNVEV (reference sequence). This CDR3 spans 15 amino acids. Here the CDR3 DNA reads TGTGCCAGCAGTTTCGACAGCTACTCTGGAAACACCATATATTTT. It encodes CASSFDSYSGNTIYF.

This clonotype was observed a handful of times. The chain couples TRBV9 to TRBJ1-4, with a tentative D call TRBD1 (5 bases). Trimming took 2 bases from V and 3 from J, leaving 14 bases between them. Germline-derived CDR1 and CDR2 are SGDLS and YYNGEE. The CDR3 length is 16 residues. The CDR3: CASSVGGGWANEKLFF. The CDR3 DNA sequence: TGTGCCAGCAGCGTCGGTGGGGGGTGGGCTAATGAAAAACTGTTTTTT.

The chain couples TRBV4-1 to TRBJ1-5; D not resolved. Germline V gene data show CDR1 as MGHRA and CDR2 as YSYEKL. CDR3 length: 14 residues. Trimming removed 4 bases from V and 7 bases from J, with 14 bases in between. The CDR3 DNA is TGCGCCAGCAGCCTAGTTGGGGTGGACCAGCCCCAGCATTTT. This translates into CASSLVGVDQPQHF.

This clonotype was counted many times. The chain combines TRBV28 with TRBJ2-4, with 13 bases matching TRBD2. This CDR3 has 16 amino acids. V shed 4 bases, J shed 8 bases, and the junction held 8 bases outside the gene matches. CDR1 is MDHEN, CDR2 SYDVKM, per germline. The CDR3 sequence: CASSSLTSGGWYIQYF. Here the CDR3 DNA reads TGTGCCAGCAGTTCTCTGACTAGCGGGGGGTGGTACATTCAGTACTTC.

The CDR3 bases are TGTGCCAGCTCACCAACAGGGGCCACCAATCAGCCCCAGCATTTT. This encodes CASSPTGATNQPQHF. V is TRBV18 and J is TRBJ1-5; 7 bases are shared with TRBD1. The V and J ends lost 2 bases and 3 bases, in that order; junction bases with no gene match: 4. The CDR3 contains 15 residues. Germline V gene sequence: CDR1 KGHSH, CDR2 LQKENI.

The rearrangement joins TRBV20-1 to TRBJ1-4; no clear D gene. Germline CDR1 DFQATT, CDR2 SNEGSKA (reference sequence). The V and J ends lost 0 bases and 2 bases respectively, with 16 bases between them. The CDR3 loop spans 17 amino acids. In DNA, the CDR3 is TGCAGTGCTAGAGACCCGTGGGTGGTACGCACTAATGAAAAACTGTTTTTT. Amino acids: CSARDPWVVRTNEKLFF.

This clonotype was recorded at least ten times. The CDR3 DNA follows: TGTGCCTGGAGGGAGGAGGGAAGCGAGCAGTACTTC. This translates into CAWREEGSEQYF. This chain uses TRBV30 with TRBJ2-7; TRBD2 is a possible D gene (6 bases). Germline V gene lookup returns CDR1 GTSNPN and CDR2 SVGIG (reference sequence). The ends were cut back, 3 bases at V and 6 bases at J, with 12 bases in the middle. This CDR3 has 12 residues. Together with reference TRBV30 and TRBJ2-7, the CDR3 gives the full variable domain: SQTIHQWPATLVQPVGSPLSLECTVEGTSNPNLYWYRQAAGRGLQLLFYSVGIGQISSEVPQNLSASRPQDRQFILSSKKLLLSDSGFYLCAWREEGSEQYFGPGTRLTVT.

The table lists this clonotype with many counts. This chain links TRBV24-1 with TRBJ2-3; D is perhaps TRBD1 or TRBD2 (5 bases each). Germline CDR1 is KGHDR and CDR2 is SFDVKD. This CDR3 is 14 amino acids long. Trimming took 3 bases from V and 6 from J, leaving 12 bases between them. CDR3 DNA sequence: TGTGCCACCAGTGATATGAGGGGACGTGATACGCAGTATTTT. Protein: CATSDMRGRDTQYF.

This clonotype was seen more than once but under ten times. The chain recombines TRBV7-2 with TRBJ2-5, with a weak D call TRBD1 (5 bases). Germline lookup yields CDR1 SGHTA and CDR2 FQGNSA. This CDR3 has 14 residues. Trimming removed 2 bases from V and 3 bases from J, with 10 bases in between. The CDR3 here is CASSLKGIEETQYF. DNA of the CDR3: TGTGCCAGCAGCTTAAAGGGGATAGAAGAGACCCAGTACTTC. Full variable domain (missing parts from reference TRBV7-2 and TRBJ2-5): GAGVSQSPSNKVTEKGKDVELRCDPISGHTALYWYRQSLGQGLEFLIYFQGNSAPDKSGLPSDRFSAERTGGSVSTLTIQRTQQEDSAVYLCASSLKGIEETQYFGPGTRLLVL.

This chain links TRBV25-1 with TRBJ2-3; TRBD1 is a possible D gene (6 bases). Per germline, CDR1 MGHDK and CDR2 SYGVNS. V gave up 5 bases and J gave up 1 base, with 22 bases separating them. The CDR3 runs 18 residues. The CDR3 DNA reads TGTGCCAGCAGTCAGGTCAGGGGCCGAGCGGAACGCACAGATACGCAGTATTTT. Protein product: CASSQVRGRAERTDTQYF.